This is a list of T cell receptor beta chains from one sample in a study of blood T cell repertoires in COVID-19. TCRdb's table, derived via immunoSEQ multiplex PCR, lists solely in-frame clones and lacks some. This table has more than 100,000 clones, roughly 88% appearing once. The specimen was peripheral blood. These receptors originate from a human donor in a cohort sampled during active COVID-19. Each CDR3 is given with its conserved first and last residue. The D gene is left open where the match is weak. For some rows the clone size is stated as once, few or many, or as a class when expanded; others skip it.

TRBD1	-	TRBV27	TRBJ1-2	CASAQGADGYTF	TGTGCCAGCGCCCAGGGGGCGGATGGCTACACCTTC
TRBD1	-	TRBV18	TRBJ2-5	CASSLRQGAKETQYF	TGTGCCAGCTCGCTTAGACAGGGGGCAAAAGAGACCCAGTACTTC
TRBD1	-	TRBV7-2	TRBJ1-2	CASSLGVQGNYGYTF	TGTGCCAGCAGCTTAGGGGTACAGGGGAACTATGGCTACACCTTC
TRBD1	once	TRBV20-1	TRBJ2-1	CSASEDRTVDLF	TGCAGTGCTAGTGAGGACAGGACGGTTGACCTCTTC
-	-	TRBV27	TRBJ1-1	CASSPRDYGTEAFF	TGTGCCAGCAGTCCTCGGGATTATGGGACTGAAGCTTTCTTT
TRBD1	-	TRBV5-1	TRBJ1-1	CASSLATGQVVNTEAFF	TGCGCCAGCAGCTTAGCTACTGGACAGGTAGTGAACACTGAAGCTTTCTTT
-	-	TRBV6-5	TRBJ1-3	CASTTRAGASNTIYF	TGTGCCAGCACCACCCGGGCAGGGGCTTCAAACACCATATATTTT
TRBD2	-	TRBV3-1/TRBV3-2	TRBJ2-2	CASSSRTSGMVATGELFF	TGTGCCAGCAGCTCCCGGACTAGCGGGATGGTCGCCACCGGGGAGCTGTTTTTT
-	-	TRBV27	TRBJ2-7	CASSLGDEQYF	TGTGCCAGCAGCCTAGGGGACGAGCAGTACTTC
-	-	TRBV5-4	TRBJ2-2	CASSLEGTGELFF	TGTGCCAGCAGCTTGGAGGGGACCGGGGAGCTGTTTTTT
TRBD1	-	TRBV7-2	TRBJ1-3	CASSFDPGGGNTIYF	TGTGCCAGCAGCTTTGATCCAGGGGGAGGAAACACCATATATTTT
TRBD1	-	TRBV6-5	TRBJ1-3	CASSRQTGTTIYF	TGTGCCAGCAGCCGTCAGACAGGGACCACCATATATTTT
-	-	TRBV6-5	TRBJ1-1	CASTSRGNTEAFF	TGTGCCAGCACCAGCAGGGGGAACACTGAAGCTTTCTTT
-	-	TRBV13	TRBJ1-2	CASSPGNGYTF	TGTGCCAGCAGCCCAGGGAATGGCTACACCTTC
-	-	TRBV4-1	TRBJ1-2	CASSWGRDYGYTF	TGCGCCAGCAGTTGGGGCAGGGACTATGGCTACACCTTC
TRBD2	-	TRBV5-1	TRBJ2-3	CASSLDPSGASTDTQYF	TGCGCCAGCAGCTTGGATCCTAGCGGAGCCAGCACAGATACGCAGTATTTT
TRBD2	-	TRBV9	TRBJ2-1	CASSVNGGAYDEQFF	TGTGCCAGCAGCGTAAACGGGGGGGCTTACGATGAGCAGTTCTTC
-	-	TRBV7-3	TRBJ2-2	CASRPITGTGELFF	TGTGCCAGCAGGCCTATTACAGGGACCGGGGAGCTGTTTTTT
-	-	TRBV28	TRBJ2-1	CASSSPRESSYNEQFF	TGTGCCAGCAGTTCCCCCCGGGAGAGCTCCTACAATGAGCAGTTCTTC
-	-	TRBV5-1	TRBJ1-1	CASSSTTGIGTEAFF	TGCGCCAGCAGCTCTACCACAGGGATTGGGACTGAAGCTTTCTTT
TRBD1	-	TRBV5-4	TRBJ2-7	CASSRDSNSYEQYF	TGTGCCAGCAGTCGGGACAGTAACTCCTACGAGCAGTACTTC
-	-	TRBV7-9	TRBJ1-1	CASTRSGAGNTEAFF	TGTGCCAGCACTAGGTCAGGGGCAGGGAACACTGAAGCTTTCTTT
TRBD1	-	TRBV3-1/TRBV3-2	TRBJ2-7	CASSLWTGEEQYF	TGTGCCAGCAGCCTGTGGACAGGGGAGGAGCAGTACTTC
-	-	TRBV19	TRBJ2-7	CASRRGGILSYEQYF	TGTGCCAGTAGGAGGGGGGGGATACTCTCCTACGAGCAGTACTTC
TRBD2	-	TRBV30	TRBJ2-2	CAWSRDSGRVHGELFF	TGTGCCTGGAGTCGGGATAGCGGGAGGGTCCACGGGGAGCTGTTTTTT
-	-	TRBV5-4	TRBJ1-4	CASSSELSEKLFF	TGTGCCAGCAGCTCCGAGCTTAGCGAAAAACTGTTTTTT
-	once	TRBV11-2	TRBJ1-2	CASSLDPGGSYGYTF	TGTGCCAGCAGCTTAGATCCCGGGGGGTCCTATGGCTACACCTTC
TRBD1	-	TRBV4-1	TRBJ1-4	CASSPGQGKVEEKLFF	TGCGCCAGCAGCCCCGGACAGGGGAAAGTTGAGGAAAAACTGTTTTTT
TRBD2	-	TRBV19	TRBJ2-1	CASSIVGEREAYNEQFF	TGTGCCAGTAGTATTGTGGGCGAGCGGGAGGCCTACAATGAGCAGTTCTTC
TRBD2	-	TRBV10-3	TRBJ2-1	CAISELTSGGKSSYNEQFF	TGTGCCATCAGTGAGTTGACTAGCGGGGGGAAAAGCTCCTACAATGAGCAGTTCTTC